This TCR beta chain was profiled in a study of T cells in Graves' hyperthyroidism and ophthalmopathy (dated by TCRdb to the late 2010s). General notes on the study: Peripheral blood samples were taken at initial diagnosis, before any treatment was given. A discovery cohort of roughly 100 patients, roughly 45 with Graves' ophthalmopathy and approximately 55 with stable Graves' hyperthyroidism, was used to find distinguishing TCR V-J signatures. Prospective prediction of ophthalmopathy was tested in an independent validation cohort consisting of fewer than 20 hyperthyroidism patients and approximately 16 patients who later progressed to ophthalmopathy. For training and testing, the 80 to 100 patients in the discovery cohort were randomly divided in a 7:3 ratio. In addition, the study compared T-cell repertoires in thyroid tissue and in blood from about six Graves' hyperthyroidism patients. After blood sampling, hyperthyroidism patients were treated with methimazole at a starting dose of 30 mg daily, and ophthalmopathy patients were treated with high-dose intravenous methylprednisolone. The paper describes TCR Vbeta CDR3 sequencing of fewer than 150 peripheral blood samples, made up of about 41 ophthalmopathy patients, some 80 hyperthyroidism patients and 17 progressor patients. The research as a whole found: In validation, the model predicted progression to ophthalmopathy a median of about 6 months before onset, with over 55% sensitivity and roughly 73% specificity. Most expanded thyroid clonotypes (frequency above 0.001) were also found in blood, which suggests that blood repertoires may mirror thyroid immune responses. Ophthalmopathy was separated from stable hyperthyroidism by a 13 V-J signature model, with approximately 86% sensitivity and approximately 81% specificity obtained in cross-validation and 80%/75% obtained in testing. No statistical method was used to fix the sample size in advance, and group allocation was not hidden from the investigators.

The CDR3, cysteine through phenylalanine, is 14 amino acids long. The entry retains the CDR3 DNA only, 42 bases that are in frame from base 1. CDR1 and CDR2 (GTSNPN, SVGIG) derive from the germline V gene (reference sequence). The junction carries 15 bases between V and J, which are trimmed by 3 bases and 7 bases respectively. TCR beta CDR3 regions were amplified from RNA transcripts. For the first round of RT-PCR on the TCR CDR3, the HTBI primer set was used together with the Qiagen OneStep RT-PCR kit. Libraries were constructed in a second round of multiplex PCR, after which size selection and purification were performed. Libraries were sequenced paired-end with 100 bp reads on an Illumina HiSeq2000. As for how the authors treated the data: SOAPnuke was used to process the raw data, removing reads that contained adapters or uncalled bases, had a mean Phred below 15, or lacked an exact match to the constant primer or identifier. High-quality paired reads were merged with COPE v1.2.5, and unique nucleotide sequences were defined as clonotypes. MiTCR v1.1 was used to align clonotypes to the IMGT TRBV, TRBD and TRBJ reference segments. The analysis included only V-J combinations with a frequency above 0.0001, which together covered more than 99% of the repertoires. A TCS score was defined as the ratio of F50 (clonal expansion) to E x V (chaos), with BLOSUM62-based TCRdist applied between CDR3 peptides within each V-J. Welch's t-statistics and random forest reduced roughly 500 V-J features to around 14, which were used in a naive Bayes classifier (R e1071). TCRdb applied fastp at Q25 and MiXCR to the public reads, then kept only in-frame beta chains. Rows are combined by CDR3 protein, so each entry shows the most common genes and DNA. TCRdb, rather than the study authors, made the V and J calls. Here the sample has around 500,000 distinct CDR3 sequences; 16% occur a single time. The top ten constitute around 32% of the sample.

In its sample, this clonotype was seen many times. The antigen this receptor binds is unknown. There are no base qualities to consult, and no much larger clone falls within one base. Moderately to severely active disease, a Clinical Activity Score of at least 3, a NOSPECS grade of at least 4, and a duration under 3 months were present in ophthalmopathy patients. Any patient with an uncontrolled infection, another autoimmune disease, pregnancy or lactation was excluded. Diagnoses were based on clinical symptoms, serum thyroxine and TRAb, thyroid ultrasound and orbital computed tomography. PBMCs were isolated from around 10 ml of fresh peripheral blood by Ficoll-Paque density gradient centrifugation. Total RNA was extracted using Trizol reagent, and RNA quality was assessed on an Agilent 2100 Bioanalyzer.

This TCR came from a young woman with Graves' ophthalmopathy. Sequencing input: blood. The rearrangement combines TRBV30 with TRBJ1-4; no D gene can be assigned with confidence. The CDR3 protein sequence reads: CAWSPIAQVEKLFF. The nucleotide sequence reads TGTGCCTGGAGCCCGATTGCTCAGGTTGAAAAACTGTTTTTT.